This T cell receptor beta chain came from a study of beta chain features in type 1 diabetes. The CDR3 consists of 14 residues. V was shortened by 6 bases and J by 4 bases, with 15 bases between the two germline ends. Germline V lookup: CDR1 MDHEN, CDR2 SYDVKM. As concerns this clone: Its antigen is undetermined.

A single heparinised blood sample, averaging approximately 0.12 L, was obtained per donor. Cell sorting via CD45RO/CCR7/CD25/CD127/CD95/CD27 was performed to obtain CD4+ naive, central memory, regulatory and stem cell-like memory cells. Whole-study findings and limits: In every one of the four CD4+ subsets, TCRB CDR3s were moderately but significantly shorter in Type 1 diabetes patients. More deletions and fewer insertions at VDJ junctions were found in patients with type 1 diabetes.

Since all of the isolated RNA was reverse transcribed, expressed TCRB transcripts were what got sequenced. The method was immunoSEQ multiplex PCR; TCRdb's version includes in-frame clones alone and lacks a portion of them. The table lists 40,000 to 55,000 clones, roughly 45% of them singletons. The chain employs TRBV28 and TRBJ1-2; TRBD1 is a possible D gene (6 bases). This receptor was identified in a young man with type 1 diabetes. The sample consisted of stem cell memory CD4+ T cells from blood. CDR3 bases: TGTGCCAGCAGATCCGGACAGCCTCTCTATGGCTACACCTTC. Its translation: CASRSGQPLYGYTF.